This T cell receptor beta chain was sequenced for a study of cytomegalovirus exposure and HLA in healthy donors. The PCR had 60 Vbeta and 13 Jbeta primers. Data came from immunoSEQ multiplex PCR; TCRdb stores just in-frame clones and leaves some out. The sample's table shows approximately 140,000 clones. The CDR3 covers 15 residues. The germline gives CDR1 LNHNV, CDR2 YYDKDF (reference sequence). The V end was cut by 2 bases, the J end by 4 bases, with 13 bases between. The TCR sequence derives from a woman in her fifties or sixties in good health and CMV-seronegative. The V and J genes are TRBV15 and TRBJ2-3, with a tentative D call TRBD2 (6 bases). The sequencing input was PBMCs. CDR3 in DNA: TGTGCCACCAGCAGATCTACGGGGGAGGCAGATACGCAGTATTTT. Protein sequence: CATSRSTGEADTQYF.